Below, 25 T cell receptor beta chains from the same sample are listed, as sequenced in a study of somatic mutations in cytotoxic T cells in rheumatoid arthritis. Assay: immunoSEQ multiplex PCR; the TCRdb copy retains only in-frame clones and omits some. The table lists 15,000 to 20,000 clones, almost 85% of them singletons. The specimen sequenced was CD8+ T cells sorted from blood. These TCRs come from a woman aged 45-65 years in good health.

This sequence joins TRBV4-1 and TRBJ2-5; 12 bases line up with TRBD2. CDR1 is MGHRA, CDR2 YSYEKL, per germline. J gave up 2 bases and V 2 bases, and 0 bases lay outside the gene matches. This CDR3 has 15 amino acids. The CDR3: CASSQLAGGQETQYF. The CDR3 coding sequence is TGCGCCAGCAGCCAACTAGCGGGGGGGCAAGAGACCCAGTACTTC.

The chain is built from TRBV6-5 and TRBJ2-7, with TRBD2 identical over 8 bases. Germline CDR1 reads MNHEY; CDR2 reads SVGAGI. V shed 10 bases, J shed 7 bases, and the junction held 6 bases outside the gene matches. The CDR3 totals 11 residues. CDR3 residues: CATGGAREQYF. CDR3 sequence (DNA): TGTGCCACCGGGGGGGCTCGGGAGCAGTACTTC.

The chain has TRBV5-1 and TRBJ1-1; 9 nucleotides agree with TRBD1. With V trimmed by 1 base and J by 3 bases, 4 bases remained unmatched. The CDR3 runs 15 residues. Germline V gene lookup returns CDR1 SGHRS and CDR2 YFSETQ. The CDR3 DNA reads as TGCGCCAGCAGCTTGACAGGGGGCGCAGACACTGAAGCTTTCTTT. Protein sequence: CASSLTGGADTEAFF.

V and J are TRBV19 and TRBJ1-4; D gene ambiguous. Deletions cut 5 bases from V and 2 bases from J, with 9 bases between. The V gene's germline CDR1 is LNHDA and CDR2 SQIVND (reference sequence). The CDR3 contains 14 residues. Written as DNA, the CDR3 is TGTGCCAGTAGTTGGCTTGGCACTAATGAAAAACTGTTTTTT. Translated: CASSWLGTNEKLFF.

CDR3 sequence: CAWSPLLRLRGETQYF. CDR3 DNA sequence: TGTGCCTGGAGTCCCCTTCTTCGGCTCCGAGGGGAGACCCAGTACTTC. This chain uses TRBV30 with TRBJ2-5, with D possibly matching TRBD2 (5 bases). CDR1 and CDR2 (germline): GTSNPN, SVGIG (reference sequence). Trimming removed 2 bases at V and 5 bases at J, with 21 bases between. The CDR3 covers 16 residues.

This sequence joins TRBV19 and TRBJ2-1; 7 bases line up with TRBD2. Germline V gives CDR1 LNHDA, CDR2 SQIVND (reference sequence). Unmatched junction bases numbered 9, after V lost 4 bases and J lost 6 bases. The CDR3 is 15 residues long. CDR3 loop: CASSKVSGPTNEQFF. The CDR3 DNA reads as TGTGCCAGTAGTAAGGTTAGCGGGCCTACCAATGAGCAGTTCTTC.

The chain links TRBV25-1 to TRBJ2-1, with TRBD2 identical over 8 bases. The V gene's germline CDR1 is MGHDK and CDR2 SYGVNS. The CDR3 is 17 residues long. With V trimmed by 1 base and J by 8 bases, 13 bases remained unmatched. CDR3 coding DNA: TGTGCCAGCAGTGAATCAGAGGGGGGACTAGATAGGGATGAGCAGTTCTTC. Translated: CASSESEGGLDRDEQFF.

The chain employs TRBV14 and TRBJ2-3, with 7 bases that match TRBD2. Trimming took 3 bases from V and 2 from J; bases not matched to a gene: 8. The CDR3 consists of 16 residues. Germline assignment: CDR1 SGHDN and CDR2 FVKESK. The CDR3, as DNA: TGTGCCAGCAGCCAGGGGAGGGGCGGATTCACAGATACGCAGTATTTT. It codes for CASSQGRGGFTDTQYF.

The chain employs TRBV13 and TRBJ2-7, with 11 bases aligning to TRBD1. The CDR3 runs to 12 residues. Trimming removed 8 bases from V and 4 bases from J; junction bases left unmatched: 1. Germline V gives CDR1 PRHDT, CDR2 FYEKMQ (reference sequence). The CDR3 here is CASGTGGYEQYF. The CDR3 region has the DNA TGTGCCAGCGGGACAGGGGGGTACGAGCAGTACTTC.

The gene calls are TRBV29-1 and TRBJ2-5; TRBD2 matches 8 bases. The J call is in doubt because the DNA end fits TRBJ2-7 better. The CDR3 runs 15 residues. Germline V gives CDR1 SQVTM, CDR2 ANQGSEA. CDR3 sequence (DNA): TGCAGCGTTGAAGTTATGGAGCGGGAGTACGGCGAGCAGTACTTC. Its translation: CSVEVMEREYGEQYF.

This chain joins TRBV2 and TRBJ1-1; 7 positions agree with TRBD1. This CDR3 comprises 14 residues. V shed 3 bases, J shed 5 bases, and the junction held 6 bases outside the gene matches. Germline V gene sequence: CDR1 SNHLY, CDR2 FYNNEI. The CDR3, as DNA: TGTGCCAGCAGTGAGCGCAGGGGGTATACTGAAGCTTTCTTT. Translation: CASSERRGYTEAFF.

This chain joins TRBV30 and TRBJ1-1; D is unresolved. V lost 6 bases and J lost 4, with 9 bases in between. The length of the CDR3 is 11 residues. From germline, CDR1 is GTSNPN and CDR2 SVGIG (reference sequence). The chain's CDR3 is CACTRGTEAFF. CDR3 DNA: TGTGCCTGCACACGTGGCACTGAAGCTTTCTTT.

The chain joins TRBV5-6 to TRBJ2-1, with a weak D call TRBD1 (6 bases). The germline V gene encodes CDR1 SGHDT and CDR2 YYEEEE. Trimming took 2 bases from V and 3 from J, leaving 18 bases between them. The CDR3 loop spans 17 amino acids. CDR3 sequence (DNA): TGTGCCAGCAGCTTCGGTCTTTCAGGGGTACTCTACAATGAGCAGTTCTTC. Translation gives CASSFGLSGVLYNEQFF. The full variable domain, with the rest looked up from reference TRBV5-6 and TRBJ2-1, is DAGVTQSPTHLIKTRGQQVTLRCSPKSGHDTVSWYQQALGQGPQFIFQYYEEEERQRGNFPDRFSGHQFPNYSSELNVNALLLGDSALYLCASSFGLSGVLYNEQFFGPGTRLTVL.

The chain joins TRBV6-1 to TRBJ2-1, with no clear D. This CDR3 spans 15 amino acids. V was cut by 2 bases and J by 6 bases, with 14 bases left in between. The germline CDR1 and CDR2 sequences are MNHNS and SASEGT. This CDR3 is CASSEWEQQFNEQFF. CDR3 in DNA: TGTGCCAGCAGTGAATGGGAACAACAGTTCAATGAGCAGTTCTTC.

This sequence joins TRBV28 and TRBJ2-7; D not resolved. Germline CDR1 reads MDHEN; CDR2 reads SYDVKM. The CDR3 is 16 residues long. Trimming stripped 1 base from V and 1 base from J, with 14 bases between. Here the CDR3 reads CASSLYSGIGSYEQYF. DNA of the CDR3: TGTGCCAGCAGTTTATACAGTGGGATTGGGTCCTACGAGCAGTACTTC.

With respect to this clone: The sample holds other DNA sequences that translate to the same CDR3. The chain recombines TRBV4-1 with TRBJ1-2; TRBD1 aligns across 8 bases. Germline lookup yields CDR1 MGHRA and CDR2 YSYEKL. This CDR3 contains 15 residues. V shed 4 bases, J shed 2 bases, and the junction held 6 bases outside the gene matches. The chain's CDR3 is CASSPGQAPNYGYTF. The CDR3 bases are TGCGCCAGCAGCCCGGGACAGGCCCCCAACTATGGCTACACCTTC.

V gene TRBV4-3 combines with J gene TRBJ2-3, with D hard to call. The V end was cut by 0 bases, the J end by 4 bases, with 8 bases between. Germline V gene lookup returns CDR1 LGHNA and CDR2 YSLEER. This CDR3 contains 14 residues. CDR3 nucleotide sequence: TGCGCCAGCAGCCAAGAACTGGGTGCAGATACGCAGTATTTT. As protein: CASSQELGADTQYF.

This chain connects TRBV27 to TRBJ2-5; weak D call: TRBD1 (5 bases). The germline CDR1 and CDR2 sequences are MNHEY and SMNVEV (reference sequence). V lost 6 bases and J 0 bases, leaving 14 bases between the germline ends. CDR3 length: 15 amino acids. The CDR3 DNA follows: TGTGCCAGCAGCCCCAGGGCGGAGTACCAAGAGACCCAGTACTTC. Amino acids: CASSPRAEYQETQYF.

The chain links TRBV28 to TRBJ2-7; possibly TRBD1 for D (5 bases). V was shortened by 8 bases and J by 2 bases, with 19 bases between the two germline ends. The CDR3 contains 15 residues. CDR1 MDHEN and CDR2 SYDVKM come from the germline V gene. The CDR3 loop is CASSKPGQGTYEQYF. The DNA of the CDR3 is TGTGCCAGCTCCAAACCCGGGCAGGGTACCTACGAGCAGTACTTC.

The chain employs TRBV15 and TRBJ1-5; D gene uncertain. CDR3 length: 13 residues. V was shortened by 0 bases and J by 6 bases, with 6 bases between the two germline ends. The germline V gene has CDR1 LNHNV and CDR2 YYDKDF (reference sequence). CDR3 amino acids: CATSRDLSQPQHF. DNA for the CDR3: TGTGCCACCAGCAGAGATTTATCTCAGCCCCAGCATTTT. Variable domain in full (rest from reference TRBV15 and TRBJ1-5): DAMVIQNPRYQVTQFGKPVTLSCSQTLNHNVMYWYQQKSSQAPKLLFHYYDKDFNNEADTPDNFQSRRPNTSFCFLDIRSPGLGDTAMYLCATSRDLSQPQHFGDGTRLSIL.

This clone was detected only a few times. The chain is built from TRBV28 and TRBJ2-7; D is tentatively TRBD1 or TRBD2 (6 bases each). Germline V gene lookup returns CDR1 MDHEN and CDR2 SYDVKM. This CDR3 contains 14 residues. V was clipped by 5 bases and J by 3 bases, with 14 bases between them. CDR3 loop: CASSPLGGYYEQYF. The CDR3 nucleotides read TGTGCCAGCAGTCCCCTAGGGGGGTACTACGAGCAGTACTTC. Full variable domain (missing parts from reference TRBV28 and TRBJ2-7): DVKVTQSSRYLVKRTGEKVFLECVQDMDHENMFWYRQDPGLGLRLIYFSYDVKMKEKGDIPEGYSVSREKKERFSLILESASTNQTSMYLCASSPLGGYYEQYFGPGTRLTVT.

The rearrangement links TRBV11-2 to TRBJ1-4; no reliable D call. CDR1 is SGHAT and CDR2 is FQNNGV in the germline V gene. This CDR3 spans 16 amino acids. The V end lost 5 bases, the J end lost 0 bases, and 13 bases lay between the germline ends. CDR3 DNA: TGTGCCAGCAGCCTAGGGAGTTTTGCAACTAATGAAAAACTGTTTTTT. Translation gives CASSLGSFATNEKLFF.

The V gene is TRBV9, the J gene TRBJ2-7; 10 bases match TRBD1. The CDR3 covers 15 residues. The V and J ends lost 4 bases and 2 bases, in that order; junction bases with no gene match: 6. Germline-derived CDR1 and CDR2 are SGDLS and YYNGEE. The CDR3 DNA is TGTGCCAGCAGCCCGGGGACAGGGGTTGCCTACGAGCAGTACTTC. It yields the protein CASSPGTGVAYEQYF.

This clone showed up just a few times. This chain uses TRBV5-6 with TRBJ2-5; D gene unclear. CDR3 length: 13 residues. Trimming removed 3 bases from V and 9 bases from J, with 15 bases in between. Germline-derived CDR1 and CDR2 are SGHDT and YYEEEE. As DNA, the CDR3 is TGTGCCAGCAGCTCCTTTTTGGAAGGGTCCCAGTACTTC. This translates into CASSSFLEGSQYF.

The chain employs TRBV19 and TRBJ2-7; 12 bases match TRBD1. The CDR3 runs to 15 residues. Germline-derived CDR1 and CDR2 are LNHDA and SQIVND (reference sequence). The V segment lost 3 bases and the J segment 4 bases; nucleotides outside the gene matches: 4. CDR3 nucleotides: TGTGCCAGTAGTATCGGGACAGGGGGCGGTTACGAGCAGTACTTC. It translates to CASSIGTGGGYEQYF.